The 23 T cell receptor beta chains in this list originate from one sample, sequenced in a study of graft-versus-host responses after intestinal transplantation. Clones were read by immunoSEQ multiplex PCR, and TCRdb kept only the in-frame ones, dropping some. Among approximately 88,000 clones listed, roughly 90% were seen once. These receptors have no identified antigens. The material was unstimulated CD4+ T cells sorted from spleen or lymph node cells, obtained before intestinal transplant. All receptors derive from a human donor who received an intestinal transplant.

The chain is built from TRBV7-2 and TRBJ2-3; TRBD2 aligns across 8 bases. The CDR3 extends over 16 amino acids. V was clipped by 5 bases and J by 0 bases; unmatched bases: 7. The germline CDR1 and CDR2 sequences are SGHTA and FQGNSA. CDR3 sequence reads: CASSATSATSTDTQYF. The CDR3 DNA sequence: TGTGCCAGCAGCGCGACTAGCGCGACTAGCACAGATACGCAGTATTTT.

CDR3 nucleotides: TGCGCCAGCAGCACCCTGGACGGGGGGAGTAATGAGCAGTTCTTC. Amino acids: CASSTLDGGSNEQFF. The chain uses TRBV5-1 and TRBJ2-1; the match to TRBD2 covers 7 bases. J lost 7 bases, V lost 4 bases, and 11 bases had no gene match. Per germline, CDR1 SGHRS and CDR2 YFSETQ. The CDR3 sequence is 15 residues long.

The V and J genes are TRBV27 and TRBJ2-5, with D perhaps matching TRBD1 (7 bases). Germline lookup yields CDR1 MNHEY and CDR2 SMNVEV (reference sequence). Trimming left V 5 bases short and J 5 bases short, with 12 bases between. The CDR3 extends over 13 amino acids. The CDR3 reads CASSMTGRETQYF. In DNA, the CDR3 is TGTGCCAGCAGTATGACAGGGAGGGAGACCCAGTACTTC.

This chain connects TRBV5-1 to TRBJ2-5; 8 bases align to TRBD2. This CDR3 has 15 residues. J gave up 4 bases and V 4 bases, and 9 bases lay outside the gene matches. The V gene's germline CDR1 is SGHRS and CDR2 YFSETQ. This CDR3 reads CASSRQRGLRETQYF. In DNA form, the CDR3 reads TGCGCCAGCAGCCGACAGCGGGGGCTAAGAGAGACCCAGTACTTC.

With regard to this clone: A read error may account for a junction end that differs from germline. This chain connects TRBV6-5 to TRBJ1-1; D is possibly TRBD1 (5 bases). The V gene's germline CDR1 is MNHEY and CDR2 SVGAGI. The CDR3 extends over 12 amino acids. CDR3 residues: CASSYAAGRASF. CDR3 nucleotide sequence: TGTGCCAGCAGTTACGCGGCGGGGCGGGCTTCCTTT.

The chain has TRBV27 and TRBJ2-5; TRBD1 might be the D (6 bases). This CDR3 contains 13 residues. From germline, CDR1 is MNHEY and CDR2 SMNVEV (reference sequence). V was trimmed by 3 bases and J by 5 bases, leaving 10 bases between them. CDR3 residues: CASSLGAWETQYF. The CDR3 bases are TGTGCCAGCAGTTTGGGGGCCTGGGAGACCCAGTACTTC.

The chain joins TRBV6-1 to TRBJ2-5, with no clear D. Germline V CDR1 and CDR2: MNHNS, SASEGT. With 4 bases removed from V and 5 bases from J, the gap between germline ends came to 8 bases. There are 12 residues in the CDR3. The DNA for the CDR3 is TGTGCCAGCAGTGCCGGGTGGGAGACCCAGTACTTC. Amino acid sequence: CASSAGWETQYF.

The CDR3 DNA reads as TGCGCCAGCAGCCAACTTTCCGGGGGGACTAGCGGGGCCTACAATGAGCAGTTCTTC. This sequence encodes CASSQLSGGTSGAYNEQFF. V usage is TRBV5-1 and J usage is TRBJ2-1; 13 bases agree with TRBD2. The junction had 12 bases not matched to a gene; V was cut back by 4 bases and J by 2 bases. CDR3 size: 19 residues. CDR1 is SGHRS, CDR2 YFSETQ, per germline. The full variable domain, in which reference TRBV5-1 and TRBJ2-1 provide the parts outside the CDR3, is KAGVTQTPRYLIKTRGQQVTLSCSPISGHRSVSWYQQTPGQGLQFLFEYFSETQRNKGNFPGRFSGRQFSNSRSEMNVSTLELGDSALYLCASSQLSGGTSGAYNEQFFGPGTRLTVL.

The chain has TRBV29-1 and TRBJ2-5; TRBD2 aligns across 7 bases. There are 12 residues in the CDR3. Germline V gives CDR1 SQVTM, CDR2 ANQGSEA. After removal of 4 bases from V and 3 bases from J, the junction contained 2 bases not matched to a gene. CDR3 nucleotides: TGCAGCGTTGCTGGGGGGGAAGAGACCCAGTACTTC. This codes for CSVAGGEETQYF. The variable domain in full, completed from reference TRBV29-1 and TRBJ2-5, reads SAVISQKPSRDICQRGTSLTIQCQVDSQVTMMFWYRQQPGQSLTLIATANQGSEATYESGFVIDKFPISRPNLTFSTLTVSNMSPEDSSIYLCSVAGGEETQYFGPGTRLLVL.

The rearrangement links TRBV11-2 to TRBJ1-1, with D maybe TRBD1 (5 bases). Trimming took 1 base from V and 6 from J, leaving 15 bases between them. In germline, CDR1 is SGHAT, CDR2 FQNNGV. The length of the CDR3 is 15 residues. The CDR3 here is CASSLGRGVNAEAFF. The CDR3 nucleotides are TGTGCCAGCAGCTTAGGGCGGGGCGTGAATGCTGAAGCTTTCTTT.

The chain links TRBV5-6 to TRBJ2-5; TRBD2 aligns across 8 bases. Per the germline V gene, CDR1 is SGHDT and CDR2 is YYEEEE. This CDR3 region has 15 residues. The J segment lost 3 bases and the V segment lost 5 bases, leaving 9 bases of the junction unmatched. The CDR3 DNA reads as TGTGCCAGCAGGGGGGTCGGCGGGGGGAAAGAGACCCAGTACTTC. Protein product: CASRGVGGGKETQYF.

This chain uses TRBV6-4 with TRBJ2-7; 11 bases are a match to TRBD2. Germline trimming cut 3 bases from V and 4 bases from J; bases unmatched to any gene: 2. The CDR3 runs to 14 residues. Germline CDR1 and CDR2: MRHNA and SNTAGT. The CDR3 region is CASSEVAGGYEQYF. The CDR3 DNA sequence: TGTGCCAGCAGTGAGGTAGCGGGGGGGTACGAGCAGTACTTC.

This rearrangement joins TRBV29-1 to TRBJ2-3; D is undetermined. The germline V gene encodes CDR1 SQVTM and CDR2 ANQGSEA. This CDR3 is built from 15 residues. The ends were cut back, 6 bases at V and 2 bases at J, with 18 bases in the middle. As DNA, the CDR3 is TGCAGCGTCATACGAGGTGTGGCACACACAGATACGCAGTATTTT. Protein product: CSVIRGVAHTDTQYF.

The V call is TRBV7-8, the J call TRBJ1-4; 10 nucleotides agree with TRBD1. CDR1 SGHVS and CDR2 FQNEAQ come from the germline V gene. V lost 4 bases to trimming and J lost 4 bases; unmatched junction nucleotides: 0. CDR3 length equals 14 residues. The CDR3 sequence is CASSWTGGNEKLFF. The CDR3 region has the DNA TGTGCCAGCAGCTGGACAGGGGGTAATGAAAAACTGTTTTTT.

CDR3 sequence reads: CASSIEGRLSTDTQYF. The CDR3 DNA follows: TGTGCCAGTAGTATTGAGGGCCGCCTAAGCACAGATACGCAGTATTTT. J is TRBJ2-3 and V is TRBV19; maybe TRBD2 (5 bases). Germline assignment: CDR1 LNHDA and CDR2 SQIVND (reference sequence). The CDR3 length is 16 residues. Trimming removed 3 bases at V and 0 bases at J, with 13 bases between.

The J gene is TRBJ1-1, the V gene TRBV6-5, with D possibly being TRBD1 (5 bases). The CDR3 covers 15 residues. V gave up 2 bases and J gave up 5 bases, with 15 bases separating them. Germline V lookup: CDR1 MNHEY, CDR2 SVGAGI. The CDR3 sequence: CASSYGATVGTEAFF. As DNA, the CDR3 is TGTGCCAGCAGTTACGGGGCGACGGTGGGGACTGAAGCTTTCTTT.

The rearrangement uses TRBV6-1 and TRBJ2-2; maybe TRBD2 (6 bases). The CDR3 has 14 amino acids. Germline values: CDR1 MNHNS, CDR2 SASEGT. The V end lost 6 bases, the J end lost 5 bases, and 13 bases lay between the germline ends. In DNA, the CDR3 is TGTGCCAGCAGGGGACTTTATGCAACCGGGGAGCTGTTTTTT. Translation: CASRGLYATGELFF.

This chain connects TRBV2 to TRBJ2-5; 11 bases are shared with TRBD2. Germline trimming cut 3 bases from V and 3 bases from J; bases unmatched to any gene: 9. This CDR3 spans 17 amino acids. The germline V gene encodes CDR1 SNHLY and CDR2 FYNNEI. The CDR3, as DNA: TGTGCCAGCAGTGAGGGGTTGACTAGCGGGGCTAAAGAGACCCAGTACTTC. Its translation: CASSEGLTSGAKETQYF.

V usage is TRBV19 and J usage is TRBJ1-2, with a tentative D call TRBD1 (6 bases). V was pared by 5 bases and J by 3 bases, with 13 bases between. Germline V gene sequence: CDR1 LNHDA, CDR2 SQIVND (reference sequence). CDR3 length: 14 residues. In nucleotides, the CDR3 is TGTGCCAGTAGTCCCAAGACAGGATACTATGGCTACACCTTC. It translates to CASSPKTGYYGYTF.

The chain couples TRBV7-9 to TRBJ1-2; D remains ambiguous. The germline gives CDR1 SEHNR, CDR2 FQNEAQ (reference sequence). V was clipped by 5 bases and J by 14 bases, with 12 bases between them. This CDR3 spans 10 amino acids. CDR3 nucleotides: TGTGCCAGCAGCATATGGGCTGGAACCTTC. Amino acids: CASSIWAGTF.

This sequence joins TRBV27 and TRBJ1-6; D is unresolved. This CDR3 has 13 amino acids. The ends were cut back, 3 bases at V and 7 bases at J, with 7 bases in the middle. CDR1 is MNHEY, CDR2 SMNVEV, per germline (reference sequence). The CDR3: CASSFSLNSPLHF. The CDR3 coding sequence is TGTGCCAGCAGTTTTTCGTTGAATTCACCCCTCCACTTT.

Comments on this clone: Germline is not matched at one junction end, which may reflect a read error. The CDR3 reads CASSQDSSETQYF. Here the CDR3 DNA reads TGTGCTAGCAGCCAGGACAGTTCCGAGACCCAGTACTTC. The rearrangement uses TRBV7-7 and TRBJ2-5; D perhaps matches TRBD1 (6 bases). From germline, CDR1 is SSHAT and CDR2 FNYEAQ (reference sequence). This CDR3 region has 13 residues.

This rearrangement joins TRBV7-9 to TRBJ2-1; 7 bases match TRBD2. There are 16 residues in the CDR3. From germline, CDR1 is SEHNR and CDR2 FQNEAQ (reference sequence). V lost 6 bases, J lost 7 bases, and 15 bases stayed unmatched. CDR3 coding DNA: TGTGCCAGCAGTCCTCAATTTTGGGGGGGTACAAATGAGCAGTTCTTC. This encodes CASSPQFWGGTNEQFF.